These 10 T cell receptor beta chains were all obtained from the same sample, sequenced in a study of cytomegalovirus exposure and HLA in healthy donors. 13 Jbeta primers and 60 Vbeta primers were used for the PCR. Sequenced by immunoSEQ multiplex PCR; TCRdb stores in-frame clones only, minus some. The repertoire holds around 100,000 clones, with under 9% as singletons. The sample taken for sequencing was PBMCs. All receptors derive from a man in his fifties or sixties in good health and CMV-seronegative.

This clone was counted between two and nine times. This chain connects TRBV28 to TRBJ1-1; a possible D gene is TRBD1 (6 bases). The CDR3 has 15 amino acids. Per the germline V gene, CDR1 is MDHEN and CDR2 is SYDVKM. V was cut by 6 bases and J by 4 bases, with 18 bases left in between. CDR3: CASSKVTGSGTEAFF. The DNA for the CDR3 is TGTGCCAGCAGCAAGGTAACAGGGTCGGGCACTGAAGCTTTCTTT.

Remarks on this clone: This sample includes further DNA sequences coding for the same CDR3. V usage is TRBV11-1 and J usage is TRBJ2-7; TRBD2 is a possible D gene (6 bases). This CDR3 has 13 residues. Germline V gene lookup returns CDR1 SGHAT and CDR2 FQDESV (reference sequence). The V end lost 5 bases, the J end lost 2 bases, and 10 bases lay between the germline ends. CDR3 in amino acids: CASSQSGPYEQYF. The CDR3 nucleotides are TGTGCCAGCAGCCAAAGCGGGCCCTACGAGCAGTACTTC.

This clone was seen only a few times. V usage is TRBV4-3 and J usage is TRBJ2-7; 7 bases agree with TRBD1. The J segment lost 1 base and the V segment lost 4 bases, leaving 4 bases of the junction unmatched. Germline CDR1 reads LGHNA; CDR2 reads YSLEER. The CDR3 spans 14 residues. CDR3 loop: CASSLWDRSYEQYF. The CDR3 nucleotides are TGCGCCAGCAGCCTTTGGGACAGATCCTACGAGCAGTACTTC.

The chain employs TRBV19 and TRBJ2-1; 7 nucleotides line up with TRBD1. Germline V gene lookup returns CDR1 LNHDA and CDR2 SQIVND (reference sequence). The CDR3 extends over 17 amino acids. The V gene end was trimmed by 6 bases and the J gene end by 5 bases; junction bases not matched to a gene: 16. Here the CDR3 DNA reads TGTGCCAGTAGCCGGCGCCGACAGGGTTTTTTCCACAATGAGCAGTTCTTC. Its translation: CASSRRRQGFFHNEQFF.

The CDR3 sequence: CASSYSTGRNSPLHF. In DNA, the CDR3 is TGTGCCAGCAGTTACTCGACAGGGAGAAATTCACCCCTCCACTTT. The chain links TRBV6-5 to TRBJ1-6; TRBD1 aligns across 7 bases. Losses at the gene ends were 0 bases for V and 7 bases for J; bases not matched to a gene: 3. The CDR3 covers 15 residues. Germline CDR1 and CDR2: MNHEY and SVGAGI.

The V and J genes are TRBV19 and TRBJ1-5; 10 nucleotides match TRBD1. The CDR3 totals 15 residues. The junction had 5 bases not matched to a gene; V was cut back by 2 bases and J by 7 bases. The germline gives CDR1 LNHDA, CDR2 SQIVND (reference sequence). The CDR3 sequence is CASSIWDRGSQPQHF. The DNA for the CDR3 is TGTGCCAGTAGTATATGGGACAGGGGATCCCAGCCCCAGCATTTT. The variable domain in full, with the rest retrieved from reference TRBV19 and TRBJ1-5, is DGGITQSPKYLFRKEGQNVTLSCEQNLNHDAMYWYRQDPGQGLRLIYYSQIVNDFQKGDIAEGYSVSREKKESFPLTVTSAQKNPTAFYLCASSIWDRGSQPQHFGDGTRLSIL.

The chain carries TRBV27 and TRBJ2-1, with D perhaps TRBD2 (6 bases). The CDR3 consists of 15 residues. CDR1 and CDR2 (germline): MNHEY, SMNVEV (reference sequence). The V end lost 5 bases, the J end lost 2 bases, and 13 bases lay between the germline ends. As DNA, the CDR3 is TGTGCCAGCAGTATTGCTAGCGTCCCCTACAATGAGCAGTTCTTC. It codes for CASSIASVPYNEQFF.

The chain employs TRBV5-1 and TRBJ2-1; 7 nucleotides align to TRBD2. Trimming at V came to 0 bases and at J to 3 bases, leaving 9 bases not matched to a gene. In germline, CDR1 is SGHRS, CDR2 YFSETQ. The CDR3 runs 17 residues. CDR3 DNA sequence: TGCGCCAGCAGCTTGGAGGGGCGGGGGAAATACTACAATGAGCAGTTCTTC. This translates into CASSLEGRGKYYNEQFF.

This clone was picked up a small number of times. The genes are TRBV28 and TRBJ2-2; D is ambiguous. CDR3 length: 16 residues. The V end was cut by 3 bases, the J end by 5 bases, with 16 bases between. Germline CDR1 reads MDHEN; CDR2 reads SYDVKM. The CDR3 sequence: CASSLYWRLPTGELFF. CDR3 DNA sequence: TGTGCCAGCAGTTTGTATTGGAGACTTCCGACCGGGGAGCTGTTTTTT. The full variable domain, in which reference TRBV28 and TRBJ2-2 provide the parts outside the CDR3, is DVKVTQSSRYLVKRTGEKVFLECVQDMDHENMFWYRQDPGLGLRLIYFSYDVKMKEKGDIPEGYSVSREKKERFSLILESASTNQTSMYLCASSLYWRLPTGELFFGEGSRLTVL.

The sample holds a few counts of this clone. This chain joins TRBV6-5 and TRBJ1-2; D may be TRBD1 (5 bases). This CDR3 is built from 12 residues. The V gene's germline CDR1 is MNHEY and CDR2 SVGAGI. With 5 bases removed from V and 8 bases from J, the gap between germline ends came to 12 bases. The CDR3 bases are TGTGCCAGCAGTCAGGGATTAAGCGGCTACACCTTC. It yields the protein CASSQGLSGYTF.